Below, one T cell receptor (beta chain) is given with its context. This entry is derived from a study of blood T cell repertoires in COVID-19. Study context: From the United States, Italy and Spain came samples of acute and convalescent COVID-19. PBMCs, B-cell-depleted T cells, or T cells provided the cDNA or gDNA that made up the material.

The V end lost 2 bases, the J end lost 7 bases, and 17 bases lay between the germline ends. CDR1 is SGHTA, CDR2 FQGNSA, per germline. The CDR3 contains 15 residues. All enrollees were roughly 18 to 100 years old and from about two dozen US areas. Method: immunoSEQ multiplex PCR; TCRdb's copy keeps in-frame clones and lacks some. Among some 200,000 clones, over 75% were seen once, and the ten largest hold 6.5% to 9%. V and J are TRBV7-2 and TRBJ1-2; D gene uncertain. This TCR was recovered from a woman aged 40 to 49 with acute COVID-19. Material: PBMCs or T cells enriched from blood (not recorded which). The CDR3 protein is CASSLTNMGAFGYTF. The CDR3 DNA sequence: TGTGCCAGCAGCTTAACGAACATGGGCGCCTTTGGCTACACCTTC.